This T cell receptor beta chain is drawn from a study of shared clonotypes between healthy human individuals. General study points: Exclusively blood specimens were collected; tissue repertoires likely differ. The low donor count limited represented genetic and exposure-history diversity.

On this clone: What it binds is unknown.

V was pared by 6 bases and J by 1 base, with 12 bases between. Germline V lookup: CDR1 MRHNA, CDR2 SNTAGT. CDR3 length: 14 amino acids. Authors' methods: For the immunoSEQ data, sequences were junction-only without quality scores, so filtering differed. Generated by immunoSEQ multiplex PCR, the TCRdb table keeps only in-frame clones and is missing some. That table supplies the V and J calls and clone size; D and trimming were determined from the DNA. The table lists around 530,000 clones, around 77% of them singletons. This rearrangement joins TRBV6-4 to TRBJ1-1, with a possible D match to TRBD1 (6 bases). The specimen was PBMCs. The source is a middle-aged woman in good health. Some clones in this sample may be carry-over from other donors' samples. The CDR3 DNA reads TGTGCCAGCAGACAAGACAGGACGAACACTGAAGCTTTCTTT. The encoded protein is CASRQDRTNTEAFF.